What follows describes a single T cell receptor beta chain. Its antigen has not been determined. Per-base qualities were not stored, and no clone one base away is much larger. Enrolling through a virtual design, the prospective study's participants ranged in age from roughly 18 to 89 years and lived across 24 United States geographic areas. In the prospective study, cohorts were assigned on the basis of participant-reported clinical history obtained from a screening survey and a study questionnaire. Recovered participants in ImmuneRACE Cohort 3 were defined by two consecutive negative NP/OP PCR tests, clearance by a healthcare professional, or resolution of symptoms. In the prospective study, mobile phlebotomists collected whole blood, serum and a nasopharyngeal or oropharyngeal swab from each participant. Participants in the prospective study had the option to provide additional blood draws and questionnaires over a roughly 2-month period. Prospective study blood samples were shipped either frozen or at room temperature before DNA extraction.

The data were obtained in a study of blood T cell repertoires in COVID-19 (dated by TCRdb to the early 2020s). Background for the entire study: Collaborator samples came from the United States, Italy and Spain and covered acute and convalescent phases of COVID-19. The material from the prospective study consisted of cDNA or gDNA derived from T cells, B-cell-depleted T cells, or PBMCs. Deeply sampled blood TCRbeta repertoires from subjects exposed to, actively infected with, or recovered from COVID-19 were included in the dataset. The repertoires were made available in a free public database intended to serve as a resource for research on the immune response to SARS-CoV-2. The samples were drawn from the first 160 participants of the ongoing ImmuneRACE study and from 950 to 1,500 subjects provided by 6 global collaborators. Sample metadata almost always included a de-identified subject ID, COVID-19 status, age in years and sex. Where HLA class I and class II types were available, the types were taken from metadata supplied by the sample provider, not from assay-based typing. Paper-wide results and their limitations: How much clinical and demographic metadata was included differed by source and by participant, and the metadata was provided uncurated.

The immunoSEQ Assay, a bias-controlled multiplex PCR, was used to amplify TCRbeta CDR3 regions from genomic DNA. Regarding the original processing steps: The number of nucleated cells in each sample was estimated from the amplification of reference gene primers within the assay. To quantify the absolute abundance of each unique TCRbeta CDR3 rearrangement, sequence reads were collapsed and filtered. For each sample, productive Simpson clonality was calculated as the square root of Simpson's diversity index across productive rearrangements. TCRdb provides this immuneACCESS table in a form limited to in-frame rearrangements. Some clones are lacking; in checked studies, under half of them reflect an unresolved V gene, and why the rest are absent is not known. That table supplies the V and J calls and clone size; D and trimming were determined from the DNA. The sample includes 250,000 to 300,000 clones, with roughly 90% observed a single time. Under 2.5% of the sample lies in the top ten.

From the cysteine through the phenylalanine, the CDR3 covers 15 amino acids. This entry keeps only the CDR3 DNA: 45 bases, framed from base 1. Based on the germline V gene, the CDR1 and CDR2 sequences are MDHEN and SYDVKM. The germline ends are 18 bases apart after V is trimmed by 6 bases and J by 4 bases. The specimen sequenced was PBMCs or T cells enriched from blood (not recorded which). The sequence links TRBV28 to TRBJ1-2; a tentative D call is TRBD1 (5 bases match). This receptor was taken from a woman in her fifties or sixties who had recovered from COVID-19. The DNA sequence is as follows: TGTGCCAGCAGCCATCCCCGGAGCAGGGCCTATGGCTACACCTTC. This yields the protein CASSHPRSRAYGYTF.